These T cell receptor beta chains were read from a single sample in a study of shared clonotypes between healthy human individuals. Measured with immunoSEQ multiplex PCR; TCRdb has only the in-frame clones, and not every one. The top ten hold 0.1% to 0.15% of the sample, which has 2 million or so clones, over 85% seen once. Sequencing used naive CD4+ T cells sorted from blood. The receptor set was obtained from a young man in good health. Both conserved end residues are trimmed from each CDR3. Expanded clones are given a class, and other clones once, few, many or no size at all.

size | V | CDR3
once | TRBV28 | ASSVVRGRATNEKLF
. | TRBV18 | ASSLAGVGETQY
many | TRBV18 | ASSPDVLAEAF
. | TRBV5-1 | ATRQTSGVTGELF
. | TRBV7-8 | ASSSIGRPEY
. | TRBV29-1 | SVPYWGGSTDTQY
. | TRBV4-1 | ASSREGPSTEQF
. | TRBV29-1 | SVQGFLMGNEQF
. | TRBV6-1 | ASSSSHIQY
. | TRBV7-2 | ASSARTGLEKLF
once | TRBV19 | ASSIKAGDQPQH
. | TRBV5-1 | ASSPQGGSGNTIY
. | TRBV11-2 | ASSTTAGRSYEQY
. | TRBV11-2 | ASSLRGGGELF
few | TRBV20-1 | SAANTEAF
. | TRBV19 | ASSTTGVHSYEQY
once | TRBV4-3 | ASSQDWGDATYEQY
. | TRBV7-9 | ASSLSRSTDTQY
once | TRBV7-2 | ASSRDRWSTEAF
. | TRBV2 | ASTRDVNTEAF
. | TRBV5-1 | ASSPGTGMNTEAF
. | TRBV6-5 | ASSYDTPNTGELF
. | TRBV28 | ASSSGEGVTYEQY
. | TRBV19 | ASQRGQGGLLRNQPQH
. | TRBV5-6 | ASSLGTGNGYT
. | TRBV10-3 | AISGASGVGGELF
. | TRBV19 | ASSFQGAANTEAF
. | TRBV6-1 | ASSDTLAGGYNEQF
. | TRBV6-1 | ASIGWDRPYEQY
. | TRBV10-1 | ASSEDGNYGYT
. | TRBV5-1 | ASSLGYTQETQY
. | TRBV7-6 | ASSLPGAAYEQY
. | TRBV2 | ASKLSQNNEQF
few | TRBV2 | ASLGRGQGYGYT
. | TRBV2 | ASSGSNRNNSPLH
. | TRBV6-6 | ASSYRQGINYGYT
. | TRBV5-4 | ASSLVVAETQY
once | TRBV6-5 | ASSYRGLSNQPQH
once | TRBV30 | AWDSYNEQF
. | TRBV5-4 | ASSLGPGQGALGTEAF
. | TRBV25-1 | ASSTQAYEQY
. | TRBV7-9 | ASSPRGQLNTEAF
. | TRBV6-1 | ASRKGTGLGGYT
. | TRBV5-1 | ASRTTSDGTGELF
once | TRBV5-1 | ASSLENRGSYEQY
. | TRBV6-5 | ASSSTGNLNQPQH
once | TRBV7-9 | ASSSGLAGAALETQY
once | TRBV7-9 | ASSFYPTGIDSPLH
. | TRBV11-3 | ASFRQKRYEQY
once | TRBV5-1 | ASSLDNGTVNTEAF